This is a list of T cell receptor beta chains from one sample in a study of shared clonotypes between healthy human individuals. Only in-frame clones appear in the TCRdb table, and some are missing; sequencing was by immunoSEQ multiplex PCR. This sample has nearly 1,000,000 clones; roughly 72% occur once, and the top ten carry about 1.5%. The sample taken for sequencing was memory CD4+ T cells sorted from blood. The receptors originated from a man between 18 and 35 years old in good health. The CDR3 runs from the conserved cysteine through the conserved F or W. A D gene is named only where the DNA matches it firmly. Size is stated for part of the rows, as once, few or many counts, or as a class when the clone is expanded.

TRBV18	.	TRBJ1-1	TRBD1	CASSPPLVGQGNTEAFF	TGTGCCAGCTCACCACCCCTCGTCGGACAGGGGAACACTGAAGCTTTCTTT
TRBV7-7	.	TRBJ2-1	.	CASSLNAGGNEQFF	TGTGCTAGCAGCTTAAACGCCGGCGGTAATGAGCAGTTCTTC
TRBV29-1	.	TRBJ2-7	TRBD2	CSDEKTSGGACEQYF	TGCAGCGACGAGAAAACTAGCGGGGGGGCCTGCGAGCAGTACTTC
TRBV5-6	.	TRBJ2-7	.	CASTEMGGLAAYEQYF	TGTGCCAGCACCGAGATGGGGGGGCTAGCCGCCTACGAGCAGTACTTC
TRBV27	few	TRBJ2-5	TRBD2	CASSSRTSGGALETQYF	TGTGCCAGCAGTTCCCGGACTAGCGGGGGGGCATTGGAGACCCAGTACTTC
TRBV5-1	once	TRBJ2-2	TRBD1	CASSFGTANTGELFF	TGCGCCAGCAGCTTCGGGACAGCGAACACCGGGGAGCTGTTTTTT
TRBV10-3	.	TRBJ2-3	.	CAISEGREMTDTQYF	TGTGCCATCAGTGAAGGGCGGGAAATGACAGATACGCAGTATTTT
TRBV11-3	.	TRBJ2-3	TRBD2	CASSLVVAGAADTQYF	TGTGCCAGCAGCTTAGTGGTAGCGGGAGCAGCAGATACGCAGTATTTT
TRBV19	once	TRBJ2-3	TRBD2	CASSTTSGPTDTQYF	TGTGCCAGTAGTACCACTAGCGGGCCCACAGATACGCAGTATTTT
TRBV5-1	.	TRBJ2-7	.	CASSLGLSGEQYF	TGCGCCAGCAGCCTGGGACTTTCGGGGGAGCAGTACTTC
TRBV23-1	.	TRBJ1-2	.	CASRPRDRYKNGYTF	TGCGCCAGCAGGCCAAGAGACAGGTATAAGAATGGCTACACCTTC
TRBV4-1	.	TRBJ2-7	TRBD2	CASSQELSGSIYEQYF	TGCGCCAGCAGCCAAGAGCTGAGCGGGAGTATCTACGAGCAGTACTTC
TRBV9	.	TRBJ2-5	.	CASSLAEGVVETQYF	TGTGCCAGCAGCCTGGCTGAGGGTGTTGTCGAGACCCAGTACTTC
TRBV6-1	.	TRBJ1-4	.	CASSESRGGEKLFF	TGTGCCAGCAGTGAATCGAGGGGCGGCGAAAAACTGTTTTTT
TRBV5-6	.	TRBJ2-3	.	CASSSVLRDATDTQYF	TGTGCCAGCAGCTCGGTACTCCGGGACGCGACAGATACGCAGTATTTT
TRBV28	.	TRBJ1-6	.	CASSLQGAPLHF	TGTGCCAGCAGTCTCCAGGGTGCACCCCTCCACTTT
TRBV29-1	.	TRBJ2-3	TRBD2	CSVDGGASDTQYF	TGCAGCGTTGACGGGGGGGCATCAGATACGCAGTATTTT
TRBV7-6	.	TRBJ2-1	TRBD2	CASSLKPQGLAASGEQFF	TGTGCCAGCAGCTTAAAACCCCAGGGACTAGCGGCCTCTGGTGAGCAGTTCTTC
TRBV7-2	.	TRBJ2-5	TRBD2	CASSTGLAGQETQYF	TGTGCCAGCAGCACGGGACTAGCGGGCCAAGAGACCCAGTACTTC
TRBV13	.	TRBJ2-1	.	CASSAIRGSSYNEQFF	TGTGCCAGCAGCGCGATAAGGGGTAGCTCCTACAATGAGCAGTTCTTC
TRBV28	.	TRBJ2-7	.	CASSLSFYEQYF	TGTGCCAGCAGTCTCAGTTTTTACGAGCAGTACTTC
TRBV30	.	TRBJ2-7	.	CAWSSTLVLGVSYEQYF	TGTGCCTGGAGTTCGACCCTTGTGCTGGGAGTCTCCTACGAGCAGTACTTC
TRBV5-1	many	TRBJ2-4	.	CASSLAGEGIQYF	TGCGCCAGCAGCTTGGCGGGAGAGGGCATTCAGTACTTC
TRBV7-9	.	TRBJ1-5	.	CASSWGGLGTNQPQHF	TGTGCCAGCAGCTGGGGAGGGCTTGGTACCAATCAGCCCCAGCATTTT
TRBV19	.	TRBJ2-7	.	CASSLYTGSSSYEQYF	TGTGCCAGTAGTTTGTATACAGGGAGTTCCTCCTACGAGCAGTACTTC